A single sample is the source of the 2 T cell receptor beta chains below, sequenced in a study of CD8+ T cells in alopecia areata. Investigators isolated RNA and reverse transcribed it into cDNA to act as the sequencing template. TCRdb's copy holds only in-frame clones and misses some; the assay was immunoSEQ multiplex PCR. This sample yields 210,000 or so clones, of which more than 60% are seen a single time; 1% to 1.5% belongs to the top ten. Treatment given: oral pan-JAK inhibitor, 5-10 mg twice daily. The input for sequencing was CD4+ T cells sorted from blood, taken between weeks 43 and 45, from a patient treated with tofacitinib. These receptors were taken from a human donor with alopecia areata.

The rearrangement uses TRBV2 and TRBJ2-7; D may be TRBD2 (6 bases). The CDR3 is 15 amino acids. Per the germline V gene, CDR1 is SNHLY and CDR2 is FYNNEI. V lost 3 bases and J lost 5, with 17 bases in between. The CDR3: CASSEVEGSIDEQYF. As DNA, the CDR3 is TGTGCCAGCAGTGAGGTGGAGGGATCTATCGACGAGCAGTACTTC. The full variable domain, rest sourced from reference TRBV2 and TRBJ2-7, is EPEVTQTPSHQVTQMGQEVILRCVPISNHLYFYWYRQILGQKVEFLVSFYNNEISEKSEIFDDQFSVERPDGSNFTLKIRSTKLEDSAMYFCASSEVEGSIDEQYFGPGTRLTVT.

The CDR3 DNA sequence: TGCGCCAGCAGCCATCACAGGGTGGGGAAAAACATTCAGTACTTC. Protein product: CASSHHRVGKNIQYF. V and J are TRBV4-1 and TRBJ2-4; D possibly corresponds to TRBD1 (6 bases). V was pared by 3 bases and J by 4 bases, with 13 bases between. CDR3 length: 15 residues. CDR1 and CDR2 (germline): MGHRA, YSYEKL.